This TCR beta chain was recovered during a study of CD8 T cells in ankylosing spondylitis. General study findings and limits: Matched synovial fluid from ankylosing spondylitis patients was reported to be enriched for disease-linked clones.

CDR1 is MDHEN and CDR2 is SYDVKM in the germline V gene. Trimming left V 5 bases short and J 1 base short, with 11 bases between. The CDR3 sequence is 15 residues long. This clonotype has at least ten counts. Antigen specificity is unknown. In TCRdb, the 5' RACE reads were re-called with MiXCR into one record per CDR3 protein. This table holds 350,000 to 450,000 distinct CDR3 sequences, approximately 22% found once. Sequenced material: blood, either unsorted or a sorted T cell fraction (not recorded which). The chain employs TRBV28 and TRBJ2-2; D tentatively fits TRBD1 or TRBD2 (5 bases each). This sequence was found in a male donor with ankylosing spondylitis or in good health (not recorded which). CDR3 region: CASSTARGNTGELFF. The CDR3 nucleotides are TGTGCCAGCAGTACGGCGAGGGGGAACACCGGGGAGCTGTTTTTT.